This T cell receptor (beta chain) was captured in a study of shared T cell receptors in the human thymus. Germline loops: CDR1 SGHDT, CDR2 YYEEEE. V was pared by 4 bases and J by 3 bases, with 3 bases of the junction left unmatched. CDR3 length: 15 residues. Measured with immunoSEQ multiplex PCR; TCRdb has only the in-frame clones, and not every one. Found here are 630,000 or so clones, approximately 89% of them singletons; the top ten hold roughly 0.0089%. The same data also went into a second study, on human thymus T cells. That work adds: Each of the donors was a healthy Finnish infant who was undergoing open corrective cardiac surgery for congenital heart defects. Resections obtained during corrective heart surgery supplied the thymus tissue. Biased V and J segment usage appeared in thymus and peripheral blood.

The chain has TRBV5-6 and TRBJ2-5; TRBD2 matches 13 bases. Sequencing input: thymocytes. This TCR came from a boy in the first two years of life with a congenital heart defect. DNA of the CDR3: TGTGCCAGCAGCGGGGGACTAGCGGGGAAAGAGACCCAGTACTTC. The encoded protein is CASSGGLAGKETQYF.